Below are 4 T cell receptor beta chains sequenced from a single sample in a study of blood T cell repertoires in COVID-19. Generated by immunoSEQ multiplex PCR, the TCRdb table keeps only in-frame clones and is missing some. Seen here are about 300,000 clones, around 84% observed once, and the top ten hold about 1.2%. The sequenced sample was peripheral blood. The receptors stem from a man aged 70-80 years with acute or convalescent COVID-19.

The V call is TRBV7-2, the J call TRBJ2-3, with 7 bases fitting TRBD2. CDR3 length: 17 amino acids. V lost 4 bases and J lost 6; bases outside the gene matches: 16. Looked up from germline, CDR1 is SGHTA and CDR2 is FQGNSA. DNA of the CDR3: TGTGCCAGCAGCTGGGTTTCGGGGCGCGGGAGAACTGATACGCAGTATTTT. It codes for CASSWVSGRGRTDTQYF. The full variable domain, its missing parts supplied by reference TRBV7-2 and TRBJ2-3, is GAGVSQSPSNKVTEKGKDVELRCDPISGHTALYWYRQSLGQGLEFLIYFQGNSAPDKSGLPSDRFSAERTGGSVSTLTIQRTQQEDSAVYLCASSWVSGRGRTDTQYFGPGTRLTVL.

The chain recombines TRBV7-8 with TRBJ1-1; the D gene is possibly TRBD1 (5 bases). CDR3 length equals 13 residues. In germline, CDR1 is SGHVS, CDR2 FQNEAQ. V shed 5 bases and J shed 1 base, with 8 bases lying between them. The CDR3 protein is CASSLQANTEAFF. The CDR3, as DNA: TGTGCCAGCAGCCTACAGGCGAACACTGAAGCTTTCTTT.

The chain has TRBV14 and TRBJ1-2; 9 nucleotides line up with TRBD1. Per the germline V gene, CDR1 is SGHDN and CDR2 is FVKESK. The CDR3 has 15 residues. Trimming cost V 1 base and J 4 bases; bases outside gene matches: 4. For the CDR3, the DNA is TGTGCCAGCAGCCAAGTTACAGGGGGCATCTATGGCTACACCTTC. This gives the protein CASSQVTGGIYGYTF.

CDR3 DNA: TGTGCCAGCAGCGCAACCCACAGATATGAGCAGTTCTTC. Its protein is CASSATHRYEQFF. The gene calls are TRBV7-2 and TRBJ2-1; no clear D. Germline V gives CDR1 SGHTA, CDR2 FQGNSA. Trimming shortened V by 5 bases and J by 8 bases, and 13 bases separated the two germline ends. This CDR3 is 13 amino acids long.